Listed here is a single TCR beta chain. Its antigen is currently unknown. This sample was included in a study of cytomegalovirus exposure and HLA in healthy donors. Amplification used 60 Vbeta primers and 13 Jbeta primers. Data came from immunoSEQ multiplex PCR; TCRdb stores just in-frame clones and leaves some out. The sample lists around 99,000 clones; around 77% were seen once. The CDR3 contains 13 residues. Germline CDR1 reads SGDLS; CDR2 reads YYNGEE. V gave up 2 bases and J gave up 8 bases; unmatched junction bases: 5. Study conclusions and caveats: Presence/absence analyses treated sequencing depth as roughly uniform across donors. With later analysis, a missense DCLRE1C variant became linked to TCR beta V- and J-gene trimming. Sequencing likely caused a cluster of highly shared sequence variants. In a later analysis, HLA-C alleles had the fewest associated TCRs, DRB1 alleles the most.

This sequence originates from a man aged 35 to 55 in good health and CMV-seronegative. The rearrangement joins TRBV9 to TRBJ1-1, with TRBD1 matching 8 bases. Input material: PBMCs. This chain's CDR3 is CASSVSQGAEAFF. The CDR3 region has the DNA TGTGCCAGCAGCGTGAGCCAGGGGGCCGAAGCTTTCTTT. Supplemented by reference TRBV9 and TRBJ1-1, the full variable domain reads DSGVTQTPKHLITATGQRVTLRCSPRSGDLSVYWYQQSLDQGLQFLIQYYNGEERAKGNILERFSAQQFPDLHSELNLSSLELGDSALYFCASSVSQGAEAFFGQGTRLTVV.